In this sample, the clone carrying this T cell receptor (beta chain) turned up a few times. The antigen is unknown. A second PCR of about 7 to 12 cycles used a sample-barcoded 5' primer and a J-beta primer mix. TCRdb independently ran MiXCR on the 5' RACE reads; one entry per CDR3 protein. In the table there are 550,000 to 650,000 distinct CDR3 sequences, approximately 30% of which are singletons. The sample belongs to a study of blood T cells in healthy people across ages. Study-level points and caveats: The study could not conclusively compare naive and antigen-experienced cells, given its unsorted PBMCs. Both naive CD4+ cell counts and diversity were greater in long-lived donors than in aged donors.

V dropped 6 bases and J dropped 2; count of bases not matched to a gene: 6. Germline values: CDR1 SGHTA, CDR2 FQGNSA. The CDR3 has 15 amino acids. Around 10 milliliters was the volume of peripheral blood drawn from each donor. At least 6 micrograms of total RNA were extracted per sample. The sequence derives from a woman older than 75 in good health. The J gene is TRBJ2-3, the V gene TRBV7-2, with 9 bases aligning to TRBD1. Sequencing was performed on blood. The CDR3 DNA reads TGTGCCAGCAGTCGACAGGGGGGAACCACAGATACGCAGTATTTT. Amino acids: CASSRQGGTTDTQYF. Full variable domain (remainder filled in from reference TRBV7-2 and TRBJ2-3): GAGVSQSPSNKVTEKGKDVELRCDPISGHTALYWYRQSLGQGLEFLIYFQGNSAPDKSGLPSDRFSAERTGGSVSTLTIQRTQQEDSAVYLCASSRQGGTTDTQYFGPGTRLTVL.